Here is one T cell receptor (beta chain) with its context. Its antigen is not known. This sample was taken from a study of cytomegalovirus exposure and HLA in healthy donors. Notes on the study in general: In an earlier analysis, productive rearrangement rates for most beta V segments clustered near 90% or 30%. According to reports, the classifier identified cytomegalovirus status with high specificity and sensitivity. Analysis performed later found under 20,000 TCR beta sequences associated with HLA alleles at 0.05 false discovery rate. The authors judged a highly shared variant cluster likely a sequencing artifact.

PCR amplification relied on 60 Vbeta primers (plus 13 Jbeta primers). Sequencing used immunoSEQ multiplex PCR; TCRdb keeps in-frame clones, though not all of them. This sample has 150,000 to 200,000 clones, with more than 75% found just once. In germline, CDR1 is SGDLS, CDR2 YYNGEE. This CDR3 region has 14 residues. Losses at the gene ends were 4 bases for V and 8 bases for J; bases not matched to a gene: 8. Sequences were obtained from PBMCs. The source is a man aged 35 to 55 in good health and CMV-seropositive. The V gene is TRBV9, the J gene TRBJ2-2; TRBD2 agrees at 7 bases. CDR3 DNA sequence: TGTGCCAGCAGCCCCCCGGGGGGTTTTGGGGAGCTGTTTTTT. Protein sequence: CASSPPGGFGELFF.